The source of this T cell receptor (beta chain) is a study of shared clonotypes between healthy human individuals. Findings of the study overall: Limitation of the genetic and exposure-history diversity represented came from the few donors.

Note on this clone: Its antigen is currently unknown.

Running of the assay took place at deep level. Under the authors' procedure: ImmunoSEQ output held junction-only sequences without quality scores, so filtering differed. Assay: immunoSEQ multiplex PCR; the TCRdb copy retains only in-frame clones and omits some. Clone size and V and J calls were adopted from that table, with D and trimming inferred from the DNA. This repertoire shows 1,500,000 or so clones, about 98.5% found once; its top ten account for about 0.4%. The CDR3 is 16 residues long. Germline CDR1 is MNHNS and CDR2 is SASEGT. V dropped 2 bases and J dropped 3 bases, with 17 bases sitting between them. CD4+ cell separation produced CD45RA+ naive and CD45RA-negative memory subsets.

This sequence joins TRBV6-1 and TRBJ2-7; D is perhaps TRBD1 or TRBD2 (5 bases each). The sequencing input was naive CD4+ T cells sorted from blood. Stated subset: CD45RA+ positively selected. This clonotype originated in a young man in good health. CDR3 protein: CASSEYEGRINYEQYF. The CDR3 DNA follows: TGTGCCAGCAGTGAATACGAGGGACGGATAAACTACGAGCAGTACTTC.